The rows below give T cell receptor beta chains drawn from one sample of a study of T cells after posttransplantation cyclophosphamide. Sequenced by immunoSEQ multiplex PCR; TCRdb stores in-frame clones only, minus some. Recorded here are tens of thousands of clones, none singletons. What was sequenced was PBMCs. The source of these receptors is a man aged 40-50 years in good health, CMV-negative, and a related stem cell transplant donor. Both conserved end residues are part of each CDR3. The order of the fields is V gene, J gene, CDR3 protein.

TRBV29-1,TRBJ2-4,CSVESQGWNIQYF
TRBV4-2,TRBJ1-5,CASSQVGGYSNQPQHF
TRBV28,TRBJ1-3,CASLEGAGNTIYF
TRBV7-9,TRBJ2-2,CASSSTGDEFTGELFF
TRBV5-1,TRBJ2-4,CASSLGQGNIQYF
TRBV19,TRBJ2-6,CASSIGLSGANVLTF
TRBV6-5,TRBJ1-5,CASSYGGINQPQHF
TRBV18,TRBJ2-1,CASSPLRGSDNEQFF
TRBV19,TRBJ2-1,CASSSPGLAGGPREQFF
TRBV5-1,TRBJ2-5,CASSLEGALETQYF
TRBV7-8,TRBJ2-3,CASSLGRGTVWADTQYF
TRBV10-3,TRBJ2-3,CAISGSSGRSGSTDTQYF
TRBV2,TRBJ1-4,CASSVGQFEKLFF
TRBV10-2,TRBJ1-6,CASSAHRVGGTYNSPLHF
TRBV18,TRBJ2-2,CASSTGTANTGELFF
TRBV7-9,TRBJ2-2,CASSPRLAGNTGELFF
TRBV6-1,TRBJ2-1,CASSLGGNSYNEQFF
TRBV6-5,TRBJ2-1,CASISGTGDNEQFF
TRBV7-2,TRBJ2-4,CASSLDTRVGGIQYF
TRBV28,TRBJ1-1,CASTPGTSNTEAFF